This entry is about one TCR beta chain. Its antigen remains unknown. TCRdb reprocessed the 5' RACE reads and stores each CDR3 protein as one record, lacking DNA. The table lists 20,000 or so distinct CDR3 sequences. The data were obtained in a study of T cells expressing NK-cell markers. Study background: From sorted CD3+CD56+NKG2C+, CD3+CD56+NKG2C- and CD3+CD56-NKG2C+ T cells came the TCR beta repertoires. Out of eight donors sequenced, seven tested HCMV-seropositive and the remaining one seronegative.

Findings of the study overall: Clarity on HCMV specificity was lacking for the expanded NKG2C+ T cell clones.

The CDR3 is made up of 16 amino acids. Germline V gene lookup returns CDR1 GTSNPN and CDR2 SVGIG (reference sequence). V gene TRBV30 combines with J gene TRBJ2-2; TCRdb names TRBD2, which stays unverified in the absence of DNA. The clonotype comes from a man aged 18 to 69 in good health. The specimen was blood T cells: a sorted CD56 or NKG2C T cell subset, CD4+ or CD8+ T cells, or bulk PBMC T cells (not recorded which). The CDR3 sequence is CAWRVTGTSINGELFF.